The present entry profiles one T cell receptor beta chain with its context. The CDR3 runs to 15 residues. V lost 6 bases and J lost 6, with 15 bases in between. Germline V gene lookup returns CDR1 MRHNA and CDR2 SNTAGT. The data were obtained in a study of control samples from healthy donors and cancer patients. Sequencing was performed with immunoSEQ multiplex PCR; in TCRdb, only in-frame clones are kept and a portion is missing. The table records around 130,000 clones, around 96% of them present only once. This chain connects TRBV6-4 to TRBJ1-6; D not resolved. The TCR comes from a man aged 25-45 years in good health. The sequencing sample was made of blood. CDR3 amino acids: CASRENMGSNSPLHF. Here the CDR3 DNA reads TGTGCCAGCAGGGAGAACATGGGGAGTAATTCACCCCTCCACTTT.